Each of the 24 T cell receptor beta chains below was sequenced from the same sample in a study of control samples from healthy donors and cancer patients. TCRdb's copy holds only in-frame clones and misses some; the assay was immunoSEQ multiplex PCR. The table lists 130,000 to 150,000 clones, 75% to 90% of them singletons. The specimen sequenced was blood. These receptors came from a woman aged 30 to 39 in good health.

The chain has TRBV7-2 and TRBJ1-2; TRBD1 matches at 10 bases. The junction had 2 bases not matched to a gene; V was cut back by 4 bases and J by 0 bases. The CDR3 consists of 15 residues. Germline V CDR1 and CDR2: SGHTA, FQGNSA. The CDR3 spells CASSSGTGANYGYTF. In DNA form, the CDR3 reads TGTGCCAGCAGCTCGGGGACAGGGGCTAACTATGGCTACACCTTC.

Comment on this clone: Other DNA sequences of this sample code for an identical CDR3. The chain couples TRBV12-3 or TRBV12-4 to TRBJ1-5, with a possible D match to TRBD1 (5 bases). The CDR3 extends over 13 amino acids. Trimming removed 1 base at V and 5 bases at J, with 6 bases between. CDR3 bases: TGTGCCAGCAGTTTAGGGGGGGATCAGCCCCAGCATTTT. Translated: CASSLGGDQPQHF.

This clone was seen a single time. This chain links TRBV18 with TRBJ2-5; D is ambiguous. The ends were cut back, 0 bases at V and 5 bases at J, with 7 bases in the middle. Germline V gene sequence: CDR1 KGHSH, CDR2 LQKENI. The CDR3 consists of 13 residues. The CDR3 is CASSPPGLETQYF. The CDR3 coding sequence is TGTGCCAGCTCACCACCGGGGTTGGAGACCCAGTACTTC. The complete variable domain, with remaining parts taken from reference TRBV18 and TRBJ2-5, reads NAGVMQNPRHLVRRRGQEARLRCSPMKGHSHVYWYRQLPEEGLKFMVYLQKENIIDESGMPKERFSAEFPKEGPSILRIQQVVRGDSAAYFCASSPPGLETQYFGPGTRLLVL.

This chain uses TRBV29-1 with TRBJ2-2, with 9 nucleotides matching TRBD1. J lost 2 bases, V lost 7 bases, and 8 bases had no gene match. The CDR3 length is 15 residues. The germline CDR1 and CDR2 sequences are SQVTM and ANQGSEA. The CDR3 protein is CSALSGQGNTGELFF. CDR3 coding DNA: TGCAGCGCCCTGTCGGGACAGGGTAACACCGGGGAGCTGTTTTTT.

This clone was seen more than once but under ten times. The gene calls are TRBV7-9 and TRBJ2-7; 7 positions match TRBD1. CDR1 is SEHNR, CDR2 FQNEAQ, per germline (reference sequence). V shed 5 bases, J shed 3 bases, and the junction held 10 bases outside the gene matches. This CDR3 has 15 residues. CDR3 amino acids: CASSQSTGTVYEQYF. The DNA of the CDR3 is TGTGCCAGCAGCCAATCCACCGGGACAGTCTACGAGCAGTACTTC.

The rearrangement links TRBV3-1 (or the pseudogene TRBV3-2) to TRBJ2-2; D might be TRBD2 (5 bases). This CDR3 contains 16 residues. The germline V gene has CDR1 LGHDT and CDR2 YNNKEL (reference sequence). V shed 0 bases and J shed 0 bases, with 8 bases lying between them. The CDR3: CASSQEPAANTGELFF. CDR3 nucleotides: TGTGCCAGCAGCCAAGAGCCAGCGGCGAACACCGGGGAGCTGTTTTTT.

This clone was seen just once. The rearrangement links TRBV4-1 to TRBJ2-3; D assignment may be TRBD1 or TRBD2 (5 bases each). The CDR3 is 14 residues long. The germline V and J ends were trimmed by 0 bases and 5 bases, with 9 bases remaining between them. Germline V CDR1 and CDR2: MGHRA, YSYEKL. The CDR3 nucleotides read TGCGCCAGCAGCCAAGATCCTGGGGGAGATACGCAGTATTTT. Protein sequence: CASSQDPGGDTQYF.

The count of this clone is one. CDR3 in amino acids: CASSLGQAVSSGANVLTF. CDR3 sequence (DNA): TGTGCCAGCAGCCTGGGACAGGCCGTCTCCTCTGGGGCCAACGTCCTGACTTTC. This sequence joins TRBV9 and TRBJ2-6, with 8 nucleotides matching TRBD1. Germline V gene lookup returns CDR1 SGDLS and CDR2 YYNGEE. The V gene end was trimmed by 4 bases and the J gene end by 0 bases; junction bases not matched to a gene: 9. This CDR3 spans 18 amino acids.

The chain recombines TRBV6-5 with TRBJ2-5; 9 positions match TRBD2. In germline, CDR1 is MNHEY, CDR2 SVGAGI. The length of the CDR3 is 14 residues. J lost 5 bases, V lost 5 bases, and 6 bases had no gene match. The chain's CDR3 is CASSSGGFWETQYF. The DNA of the CDR3 is TGTGCCAGCAGTAGCGGGGGGTTTTGGGAGACCCAGTACTTC.

The chain couples TRBV30 to TRBJ2-3, with D possibly matching TRBD2 (6 bases). V was cut by 5 bases and J by 0 bases, with 9 bases left in between. The CDR3 runs to 13 residues. Germline values: CDR1 GTSNPN, CDR2 SVGIG (reference sequence). The chain's CDR3 is CAWSGSSTDTQYF. In nucleotides, the CDR3 is TGTGCCTGGTCCGGGAGTAGCACAGATACGCAGTATTTT.

This clone appeared a few times. The chain links TRBV1 to TRBJ2-7; the DNA was not used to check the table's D call, TRBD2. TRBV1 is an annotated pseudogene. This CDR3 spans 15 amino acids. In DNA, the CDR3 is TGCACCAGCAGGTCCTGGCGGGAGCGGCCCTACGAGCAGTACTTC. It is translated as CTSRSWRERPYEQYF.

The V and J genes are TRBV12-5 and TRBJ1-5; possibly TRBD1 for D (6 bases). The V gene lost 5 bases and the J gene lost 2 bases, with 19 bases spanning the gap. The CDR3 spans 17 residues. Per the germline V gene, CDR1 is LGHNT and CDR2 is FRNRAP. The DNA for the CDR3 is TGTGCTAGTGGTCCTGGACTGGACAGTTTCGGCAATCAGCCCCAGCATTTT. Protein sequence: CASGPGLDSFGNQPQHF.

This clone was observed a handful of times. V is TRBV14 and J is TRBJ2-2; tentatively, D is TRBD1 (6 bases). V was trimmed by 0 bases and J by 1 base, leaving 6 bases between them. The CDR3 totals 15 residues. CDR1 and CDR2 (germline): SGHDN, FVKESK. CDR3 sequence reads: CASSQDRGNTGELFF. Written as DNA, the CDR3 is TGTGCCAGCAGCCAAGACAGGGGGAACACCGGGGAGCTGTTTTTT.

The chain couples TRBV11-3 to TRBJ2-2, with D uncertain. Germline CDR1 is SGHNT and CDR2 is YENEEA. The CDR3 extends over 15 amino acids. The germline V and J ends were trimmed by 3 bases and 0 bases, with 8 bases remaining between them. The CDR3 DNA is TGTGCCAGCAGCTTGAATACTCCGAACACCGGGGAGCTGTTTTTT. This sequence encodes CASSLNTPNTGELFF. The whole variable domain, remainder taken from reference TRBV11-3 and TRBJ2-2, is EAGVVQSPRYKIIEKKQPVAFWCNPISGHNTLYWYLQNLGQGPELLIRYENEEAVDDSQLPKDRFSAERLKGVDSTLKIQPAELGDSAVYLCASSLNTPNTGELFFGEGSRLTVL.

This chain joins TRBV19 and TRBJ1-5; a weak D match, TRBD1 (5 bases). V lost 1 base to trimming and J lost 10 bases, with 8 bases between them. Germline CDR1 is LNHDA and CDR2 is SQIVND (reference sequence). The CDR3 totals 12 residues. CDR3 DNA sequence: TGTGCCAGTAGTATAGGACAGTACCCCCAGCATTTT. Amino acids: CASSIGQYPQHF.

The chain joins TRBV10-2 to TRBJ1-5; possible D gene TRBD1, 5 bases. This CDR3 has 15 amino acids. The V end was cut by 0 bases, the J end by 6 bases, with 12 bases between. Per the germline V gene, CDR1 is WSHSY and CDR2 is SAAADI. In nucleotides, the CDR3 is TGCGCCAGCAGTGAGTCAGGGGCCGGGTTTCAGCCCCAGCATTTT. It is translated as CASSESGAGFQPQHF.

In DNA form, the CDR3 reads TGTGCCAGCAGGTTCCGGACAGGGGGCGCCTCCTACGAGCAGTACTTC. Its translation: CASRFRTGGASYEQYF. V is TRBV7-2 and J is TRBJ2-7; 11 bases map to TRBD1. J lost 0 bases, V lost 6 bases, and 7 bases had no gene match. From germline, CDR1 is SGHTA and CDR2 FQGNSA. CDR3 length: 16 amino acids.

This clone was counted once. The chain combines TRBV18 with TRBJ2-1; the match to TRBD2 covers 13 bases. Germline assignment: CDR1 KGHSH and CDR2 LQKENI. The CDR3 is made up of 21 amino acids. The V gene end was trimmed by 6 bases and the J gene end by 0 bases; junction bases not matched to a gene: 17. The CDR3 spells CASSGRGPGLAGPYSYNEQFF. CDR3 bases: TGTGCCAGCTCCGGAAGGGGACCGGGACTAGCGGGACCGTACTCCTACAATGAGCAGTTCTTC.

The chain links TRBV19 to TRBJ1-1; tentative D call: TRBD1 (5 bases). The germline V and J ends were trimmed by 4 bases and 1 base, with 10 bases remaining between them. CDR3 length: 14 amino acids. The germline CDR1 and CDR2 sequences are LNHDA and SQIVND (reference sequence). CDR3 DNA: TGTGCCAGTAGTAGGGACCGTTGGAACACTGAAGCTTTCTTT. This sequence encodes CASSRDRWNTEAFF.

This chain links TRBV29-1 with TRBJ1-2, with a weak D call TRBD1 (6 bases). Between the trimmed V and J ends, which lost 5 bases and 4 bases, there was a span of 8 bases. The CDR3 runs 11 residues. CDR1 and CDR2 from the germline V gene are SQVTM and ANQGSEA. In DNA, the CDR3 is TGCAGCGTTTGGGGGGCCTATGGCTACACCTTC. This gives the protein CSVWGAYGYTF.

This sequence joins TRBV4-2 and TRBJ1-4; the match to TRBD1 covers 8 bases. Germline V gene sequence: CDR1 LGHNA, CDR2 YNFKEQ. J was trimmed by 3 bases and V by 3 bases; bases with no gene match: 9. The CDR3 length is 17 residues. The CDR3 sequence: CASSHDRGGFANEKLFF. CDR3 in DNA: TGTGCCAGCAGCCACGACAGGGGAGGGTTTGCTAATGAAAAACTGTTTTTT.

J is TRBJ2-3 and V is TRBV5-1; no clear D. The V gene lost 1 base and the J gene lost 2 bases, with 2 bases spanning the gap. Germline V gene sequence: CDR1 SGHRS, CDR2 YFSETQ. CDR3 length equals 12 residues. This CDR3 is CASSLITDTQYF. DNA for the CDR3: TGCGCCAGCAGCTTGATCACAGATACGCAGTATTTT.

This clone has a handful of counts. The chain joins TRBV18 to TRBJ1-2; no clear D. Trimming stripped 6 bases from V and 2 bases from J, with 10 bases between. Germline CDR1 KGHSH, CDR2 LQKENI. The CDR3 is made up of 13 amino acids. Written as DNA, the CDR3 is TGTGCCAGCTCTCCGGACGAGAACTATGGCTACACCTTC. Its protein is CASSPDENYGYTF. The full variable domain, completed using reference TRBV18 and TRBJ1-2, is NAGVMQNPRHLVRRRGQEARLRCSPMKGHSHVYWYRQLPEEGLKFMVYLQKENIIDESGMPKERFSAEFPKEGPSILRIQQVVRGDSAAYFCASSPDENYGYTFGSGTRLTVV.

The rearrangement joins TRBV11-1 to TRBJ2-1; D not certain. The CDR3 has 13 amino acids. Germline CDR1 SGHAT, CDR2 FQDESV (reference sequence). V was cut by 1 base and J by 10 bases, with 11 bases left in between. The CDR3 is CASSLGWLEEQFF. The DNA of the CDR3 is TGTGCCAGCAGCTTAGGGTGGCTTGAAGAGCAGTTCTTC. Combining the CDR3 with reference TRBV11-1 and TRBJ2-1 gives the whole variable domain EAEVAQSPRYKITEKSQAVAFWCDPISGHATLYWYRQILGQGPELLVQFQDESVVDDSQLPKDRFSAERLKGVDSTLKIQPAELGDSAMYLCASSLGWLEEQFFGPGTRLTVL.